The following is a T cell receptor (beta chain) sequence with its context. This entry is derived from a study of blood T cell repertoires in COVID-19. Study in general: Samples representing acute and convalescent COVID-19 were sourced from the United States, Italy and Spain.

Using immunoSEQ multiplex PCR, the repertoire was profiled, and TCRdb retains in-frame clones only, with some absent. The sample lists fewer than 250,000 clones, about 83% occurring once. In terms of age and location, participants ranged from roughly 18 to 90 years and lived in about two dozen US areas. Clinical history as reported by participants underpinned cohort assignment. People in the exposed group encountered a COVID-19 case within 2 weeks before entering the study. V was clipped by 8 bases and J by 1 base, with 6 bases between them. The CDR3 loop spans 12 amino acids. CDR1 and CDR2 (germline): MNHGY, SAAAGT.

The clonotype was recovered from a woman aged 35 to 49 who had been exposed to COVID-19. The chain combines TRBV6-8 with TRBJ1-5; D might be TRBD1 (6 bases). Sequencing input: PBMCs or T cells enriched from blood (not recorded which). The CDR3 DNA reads TGTGCCAGCGGACAGAGCAATCAGCCCCAGCATTTT. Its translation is CASGQSNQPQHF.